Presented here are 5 T cell receptor beta chains from one specimen sequenced in a study of radiotherapy plus CTLA-4 blockade in lung cancer. TCRdb keeps only in-frame clones here, not all; method: immunoSEQ multiplex PCR. The sample holds fewer than 100,000 clones, around 83% seen once. The material was peripheral blood, obtained from a patient treated with radiotherapy plus ipilimumab. The receptors originated from a human donor with non-small cell lung cancer who had stable disease on radiotherapy plus ipilimumab.

The chain combines TRBV7-3 with TRBJ2-3, with TRBD1 identical over 7 bases. Looked up from germline, CDR1 is SGHTA and CDR2 is FQGTGA. The CDR3 covers 13 residues. Losses at the gene ends were 3 bases for V and 5 bases for J; bases not matched to a gene: 2. In DNA, the CDR3 is TGTGCCAGCAGCTTCAGACAGGGAGATACGCAGTATTTT. Its protein is CASSFRQGDTQYF.

This clone has just a few counts. The chain recombines TRBV6-6 with TRBJ2-5, with 12 bases that match TRBD1. CDR3 length: 14 amino acids. V was clipped by 7 bases and J by 5 bases; unmatched bases: 5. The germline gives CDR1 MNHNY, CDR2 SVGAGI (reference sequence). The chain's CDR3 is CASNRDRGRETQYF. CDR3 sequence (DNA): TGTGCCAGCAATAGGGACAGGGGGCGGGAGACCCAGTACTTC.

The gene calls are TRBV28 and TRBJ2-7, with TRBD1 as a possible D gene (5 bases). The CDR3 runs to 14 residues. V was pared by 2 bases and J by 3 bases, with 11 bases between. The germline CDR1 and CDR2 sequences are MDHEN and SYDVKM. The CDR3, as DNA: TGTGCCAGCAGTTTACACAGGAAAAACTACGAGCAGTACTTC. Translating gives CASSLHRKNYEQYF.

The V call is TRBV11-2, the J call TRBJ1-2, with D possibly matching TRBD1 (6 bases). Per germline, CDR1 SGHAT and CDR2 FQNNGV. This CDR3 region has 15 residues. Deletions cut 2 bases from V and 6 bases from J, with 16 bases between. The CDR3 DNA reads TGTGCCAGCAGCTTAAAGGGAAACAGGGTTCATGGCTACACCTTC. Its translation is CASSLKGNRVHGYTF.

The CDR3 DNA reads TGTGCCAGTAGTAAGCCCGGGATCTATGGCTACACCTTC. As protein: CASSKPGIYGYTF. The rearrangement uses TRBV19 and TRBJ1-2; D ambiguous. CDR1 and CDR2 from the germline V gene are LNHDA and SQIVND (reference sequence). Trimming pared 4 bases from V and 4 bases from J, leaving 10 bases between. This CDR3 contains 13 residues.